This T cell receptor (beta chain) was sequenced for a study of blood T cells in healthy people across ages. Notes on the study in general: The study could not conclusively compare naive and antigen-experienced cells, given its unsorted PBMCs. Naive CD4+ cells and diversity were both higher in long-lived donors than in aged donors. A roughly linear fall in TCR beta diversity per million T cells was seen with increasing age.

For the second PCR, which ran for roughly 6 to 12 cycles, a sample-barcoded 5' primer and a J-beta primer mix were used. Samples each returned at least 3 million CDR3-containing paired-end reads. TCRdb used MiXCR to reprocess the 5' RACE reads, holding one entry per CDR3 protein. The sample records over 1.5 million distinct CDR3 sequences, 49% being singletons. The CDR3 extends over 14 amino acids. V dropped 3 bases and J dropped 6 bases, with 12 bases sitting between them. This clonotype was observed once. Its specificity is not known. This clonotype was obtained from a woman aged 40 to 50 in good health. The chain uses TRBV12-3 or TRBV12-4 and TRBJ2-1; no firm D call. Sequencing was carried out using blood. The CDR3 region is CASSFGQASNEQFF. CDR3 in DNA: TGTGCCAGCAGTTTTGGTCAGGCGAGCAATGAGCAGTTCTTC.